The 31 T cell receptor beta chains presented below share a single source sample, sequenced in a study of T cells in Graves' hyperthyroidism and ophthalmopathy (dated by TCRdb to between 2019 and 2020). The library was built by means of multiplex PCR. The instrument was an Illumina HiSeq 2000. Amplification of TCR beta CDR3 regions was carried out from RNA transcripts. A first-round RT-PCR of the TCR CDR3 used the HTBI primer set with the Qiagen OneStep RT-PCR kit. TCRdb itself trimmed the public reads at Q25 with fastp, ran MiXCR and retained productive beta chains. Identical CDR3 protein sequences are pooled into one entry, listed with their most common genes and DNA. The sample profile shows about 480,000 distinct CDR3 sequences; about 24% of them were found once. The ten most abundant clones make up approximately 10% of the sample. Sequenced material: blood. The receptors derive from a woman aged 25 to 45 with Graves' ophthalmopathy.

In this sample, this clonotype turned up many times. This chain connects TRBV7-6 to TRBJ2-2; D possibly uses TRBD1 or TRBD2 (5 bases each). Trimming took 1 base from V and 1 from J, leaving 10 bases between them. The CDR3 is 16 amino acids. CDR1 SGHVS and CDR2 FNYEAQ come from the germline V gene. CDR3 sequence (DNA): TGTGCCAGCAGCTTAGACAGGAGGAAGAACACCGGGGAGCTGTTTTTT. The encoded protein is CASSLDRRKNTGELFF.

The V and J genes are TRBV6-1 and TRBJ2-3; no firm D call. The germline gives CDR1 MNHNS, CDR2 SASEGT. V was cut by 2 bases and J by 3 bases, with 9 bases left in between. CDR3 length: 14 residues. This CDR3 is CASSEILETDTQYF. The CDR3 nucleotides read TGTGCCAGCAGTGAAATCTTGGAGACAGATACGCAGTATTTT.

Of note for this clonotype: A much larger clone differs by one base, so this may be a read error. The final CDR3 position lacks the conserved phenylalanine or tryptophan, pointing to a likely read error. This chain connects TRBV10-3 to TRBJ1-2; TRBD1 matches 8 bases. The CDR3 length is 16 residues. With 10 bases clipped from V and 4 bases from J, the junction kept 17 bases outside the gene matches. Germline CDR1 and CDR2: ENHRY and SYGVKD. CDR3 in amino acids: CATFSPSGQDRYGYTV. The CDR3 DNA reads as TGTGCCACCTTCTCACCCTCGGGACAGGACCGCTATGGCTACACCGTC.

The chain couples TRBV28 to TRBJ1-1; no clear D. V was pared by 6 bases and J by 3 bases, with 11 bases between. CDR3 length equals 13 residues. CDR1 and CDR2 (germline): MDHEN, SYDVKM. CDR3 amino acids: CASRTEGDTEAFF. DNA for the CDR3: TGTGCCAGCAGAACGGAAGGCGACACTGAAGCTTTCTTT.

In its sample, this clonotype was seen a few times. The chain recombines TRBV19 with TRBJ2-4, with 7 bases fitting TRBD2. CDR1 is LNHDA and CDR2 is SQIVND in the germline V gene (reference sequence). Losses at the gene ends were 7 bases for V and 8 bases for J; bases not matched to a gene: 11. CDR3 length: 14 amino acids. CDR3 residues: CASTKGGNQDIQYF. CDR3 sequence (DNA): TGTGCCAGTACGAAGGGAGGGAATCAGGACATTCAGTACTTC.

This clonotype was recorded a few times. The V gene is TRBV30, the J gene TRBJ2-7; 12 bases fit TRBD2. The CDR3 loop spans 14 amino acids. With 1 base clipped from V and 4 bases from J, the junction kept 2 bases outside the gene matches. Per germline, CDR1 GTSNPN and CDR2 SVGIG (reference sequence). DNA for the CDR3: TGTGCCTGGAGTGGACTAGCGGGAGATTACGAGCAGTACTTC. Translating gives CAWSGLAGDYEQYF.

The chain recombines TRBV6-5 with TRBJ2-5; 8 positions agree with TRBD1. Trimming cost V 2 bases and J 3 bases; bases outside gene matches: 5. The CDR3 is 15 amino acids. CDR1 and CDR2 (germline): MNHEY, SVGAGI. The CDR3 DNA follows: TGTGCCAGCAGTTACGCGACAGGGGTCAAAGAGACCCAGTACTTC. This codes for CASSYATGVKETQYF.

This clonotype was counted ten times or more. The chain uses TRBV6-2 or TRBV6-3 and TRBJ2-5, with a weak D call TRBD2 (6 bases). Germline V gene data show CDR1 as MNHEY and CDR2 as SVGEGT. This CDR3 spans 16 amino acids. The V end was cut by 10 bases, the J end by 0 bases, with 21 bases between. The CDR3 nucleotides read TGTGCCACACTTCCGGGGGATGGGGATTACCAAGAGACCCAGTACTTC. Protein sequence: CATLPGDGDYQETQYF.

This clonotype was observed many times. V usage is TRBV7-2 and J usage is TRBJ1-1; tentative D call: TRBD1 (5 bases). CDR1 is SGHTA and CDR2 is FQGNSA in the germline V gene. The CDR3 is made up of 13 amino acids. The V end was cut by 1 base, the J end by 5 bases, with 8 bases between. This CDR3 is CASSLDRQTEAFF. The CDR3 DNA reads TGTGCCAGCAGCTTAGACAGGCAAACTGAAGCTTTCTTT.

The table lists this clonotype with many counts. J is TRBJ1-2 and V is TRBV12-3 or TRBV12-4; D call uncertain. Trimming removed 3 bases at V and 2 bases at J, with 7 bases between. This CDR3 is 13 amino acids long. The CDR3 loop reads CASSFGSNYGYTF. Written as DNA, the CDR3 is TGTGCCAGCAGTTTTGGCTCCAACTATGGCTACACCTTC.

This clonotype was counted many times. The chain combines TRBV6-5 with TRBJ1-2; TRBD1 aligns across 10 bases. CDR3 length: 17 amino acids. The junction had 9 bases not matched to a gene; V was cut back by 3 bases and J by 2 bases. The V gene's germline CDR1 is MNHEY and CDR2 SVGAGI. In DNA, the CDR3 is TGTGCCAGCAGTTATGGCACCGGGACAGGGGAAAACTATGGCTACACCTTC. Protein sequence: CASSYGTGTGENYGYTF.

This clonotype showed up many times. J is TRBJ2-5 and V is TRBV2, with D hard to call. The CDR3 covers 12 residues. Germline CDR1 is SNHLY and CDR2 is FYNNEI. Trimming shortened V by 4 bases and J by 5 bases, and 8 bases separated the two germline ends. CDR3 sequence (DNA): TGTGCCAGCAGTGTTGGGTTTGAGACCCAGTACTTC. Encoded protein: CASSVGFETQYF. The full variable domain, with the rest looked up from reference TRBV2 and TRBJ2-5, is EPEVTQTPSHQVTQMGQEVILRCVPISNHLYFYWYRQILGQKVEFLVSFYNNEISEKSEIFDDQFSVERPDGSNFTLKIRSTKLEDSAMYFCASSVGFETQYFGPGTRLLVL.

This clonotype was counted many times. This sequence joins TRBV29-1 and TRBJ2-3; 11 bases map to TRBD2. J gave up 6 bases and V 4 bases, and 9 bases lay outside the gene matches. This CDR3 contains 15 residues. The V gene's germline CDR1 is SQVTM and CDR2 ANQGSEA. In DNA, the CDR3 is TGCAGCGTTGGGCTACTAGCGGGGGCAGGGGATACGCAGTATTTT. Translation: CSVGLLAGAGDTQYF.

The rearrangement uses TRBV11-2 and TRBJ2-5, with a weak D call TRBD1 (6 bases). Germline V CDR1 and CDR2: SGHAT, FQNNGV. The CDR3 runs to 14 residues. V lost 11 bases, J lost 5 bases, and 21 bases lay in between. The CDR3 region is CAWSPPAGDETQYF. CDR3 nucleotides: TGTGCCTGGAGCCCCCCAGCAGGGGACGAGACCCAGTACTTC.

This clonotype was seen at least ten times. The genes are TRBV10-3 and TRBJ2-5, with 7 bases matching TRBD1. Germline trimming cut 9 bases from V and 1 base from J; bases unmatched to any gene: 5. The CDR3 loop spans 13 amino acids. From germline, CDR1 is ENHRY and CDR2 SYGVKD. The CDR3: CAIADRIQETQYF. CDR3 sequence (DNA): TGTGCCATAGCGGACAGGATCCAAGAGACCCAGTACTTC.

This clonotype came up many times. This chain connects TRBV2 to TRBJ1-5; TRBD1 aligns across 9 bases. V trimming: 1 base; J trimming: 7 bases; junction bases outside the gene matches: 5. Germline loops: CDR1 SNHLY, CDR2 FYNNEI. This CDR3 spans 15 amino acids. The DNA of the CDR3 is TGTGCCAGCAGTGAAGTCCCGACAGGGGGGCAGCCCCAGCATTTT. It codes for CASSEVPTGGQPQHF.

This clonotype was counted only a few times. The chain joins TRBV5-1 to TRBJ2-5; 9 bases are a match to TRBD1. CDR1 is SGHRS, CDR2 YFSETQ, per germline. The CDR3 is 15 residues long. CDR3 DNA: TGCGCTAGCGTCGGGGACAGGGATAACCAAGAGACCCAGTACTTC. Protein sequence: CASVGDRDNQETQYF. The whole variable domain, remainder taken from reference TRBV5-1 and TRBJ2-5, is KAGVTQTPRYLIKTRGQQVTLSCSPISGHRSVSWYQQTPGQGLQFLFEYFSETQRNKGNFPGRFSGRQFSNSRSEMNVSTLELGDSALYLCASVGDRDNQETQYFGPGTRLLVL.

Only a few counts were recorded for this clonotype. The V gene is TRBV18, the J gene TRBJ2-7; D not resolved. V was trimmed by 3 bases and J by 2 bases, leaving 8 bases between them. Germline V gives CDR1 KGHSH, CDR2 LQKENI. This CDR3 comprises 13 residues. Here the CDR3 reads CASSPRSTYEQYF. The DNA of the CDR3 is TGTGCCAGCTCACCCCGGTCAACCTACGAGCAGTACTTC. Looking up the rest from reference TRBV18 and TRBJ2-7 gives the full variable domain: NAGVMQNPRHLVRRRGQEARLRCSPMKGHSHVYWYRQLPEEGLKFMVYLQKENIIDESGMPKERFSAEFPKEGPSILRIQQVVRGDSAAYFCASSPRSTYEQYFGPGTRLTVT.

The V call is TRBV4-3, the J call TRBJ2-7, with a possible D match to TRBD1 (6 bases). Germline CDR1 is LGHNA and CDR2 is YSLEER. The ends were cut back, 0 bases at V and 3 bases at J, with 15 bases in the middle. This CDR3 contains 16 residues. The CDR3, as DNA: TGCGCCAGCAGCCAAGATCGCACAGGGCCCAGCTACGAGCAGTACTTC. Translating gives CASSQDRTGPSYEQYF.

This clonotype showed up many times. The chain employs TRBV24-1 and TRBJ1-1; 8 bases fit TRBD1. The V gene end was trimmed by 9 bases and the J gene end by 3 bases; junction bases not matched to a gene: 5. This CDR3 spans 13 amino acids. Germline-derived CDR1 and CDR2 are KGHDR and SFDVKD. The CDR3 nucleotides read TGTGCCACCTCCGGACAGGGCCACACTGAAGCTTTCTTT. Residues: CATSGQGHTEAFF.

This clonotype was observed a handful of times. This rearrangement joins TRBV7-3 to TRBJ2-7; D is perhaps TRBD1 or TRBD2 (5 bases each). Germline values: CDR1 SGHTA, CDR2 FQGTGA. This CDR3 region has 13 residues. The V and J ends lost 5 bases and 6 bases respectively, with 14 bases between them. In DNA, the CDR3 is TGTGCCAGCAGCCAAACGGCAGGGAGCGAGCAGTACTTC. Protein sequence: CASSQTAGSEQYF.

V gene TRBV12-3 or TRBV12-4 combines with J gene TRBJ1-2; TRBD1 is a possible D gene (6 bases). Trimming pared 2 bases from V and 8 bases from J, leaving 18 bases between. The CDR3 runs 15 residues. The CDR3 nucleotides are TGTGCCAGCAGTTTATCCCAAGCAGGGGCCAGCGGCTACACCTTC. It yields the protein CASSLSQAGASGYTF.

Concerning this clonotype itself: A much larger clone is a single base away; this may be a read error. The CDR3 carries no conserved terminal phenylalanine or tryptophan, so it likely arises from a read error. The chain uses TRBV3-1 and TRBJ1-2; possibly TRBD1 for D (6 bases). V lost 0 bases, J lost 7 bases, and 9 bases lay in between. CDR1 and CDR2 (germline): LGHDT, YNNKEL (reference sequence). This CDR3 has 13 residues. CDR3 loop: CASSQEGGSGYTY. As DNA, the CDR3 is TGTGCCAGCAGCCAAGAAGGGGGGAGTGGCTACACCTAC.

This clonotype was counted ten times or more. CDR3 in DNA: TGTGCCAGCAGTGTGGGCCGCCCTGGAAACACCATATATTTT. Encoded protein: CASSVGRPGNTIYF. The genes are TRBV2 and TRBJ1-3; the D is unclear. The CDR3 loop spans 14 amino acids. The V end was cut by 4 bases, the J end by 2 bases, with 9 bases between. Germline loops: CDR1 SNHLY, CDR2 FYNNEI.

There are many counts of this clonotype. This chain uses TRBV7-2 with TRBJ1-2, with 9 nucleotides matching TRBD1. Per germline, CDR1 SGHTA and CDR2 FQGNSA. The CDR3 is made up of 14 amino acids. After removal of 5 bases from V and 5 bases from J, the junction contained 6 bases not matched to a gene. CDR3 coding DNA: TGTGCCAGCAGCCCGGACAGGGGCCATTATGGCTACACCTTC. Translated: CASSPDRGHYGYTF.

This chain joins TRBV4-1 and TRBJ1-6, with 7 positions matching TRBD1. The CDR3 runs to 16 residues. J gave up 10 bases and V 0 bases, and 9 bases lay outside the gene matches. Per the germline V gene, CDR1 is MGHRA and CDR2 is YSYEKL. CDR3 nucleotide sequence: TGCGCCAGCAGCCAAGAGGGCACAGGGGTCGGATCACCCCTCCACTTT. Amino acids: CASSQEGTGVGSPLHF.

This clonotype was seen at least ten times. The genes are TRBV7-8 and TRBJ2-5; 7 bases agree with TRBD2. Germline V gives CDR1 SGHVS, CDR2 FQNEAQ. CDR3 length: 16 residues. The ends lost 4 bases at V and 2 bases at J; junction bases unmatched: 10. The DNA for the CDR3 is TGTGCCAGCAGCTCCCAAGCCCACGGGGGGCAAGAGACCCAGTACTTC. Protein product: CASSSQAHGGQETQYF.

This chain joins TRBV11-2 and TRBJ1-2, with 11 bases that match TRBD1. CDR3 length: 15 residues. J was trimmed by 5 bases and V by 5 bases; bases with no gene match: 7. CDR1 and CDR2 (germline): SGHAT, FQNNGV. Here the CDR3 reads CASSPGQGAEYGYTF. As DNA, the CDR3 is TGTGCCAGCAGCCCCGGACAGGGGGCTGAGTATGGCTACACCTTC.

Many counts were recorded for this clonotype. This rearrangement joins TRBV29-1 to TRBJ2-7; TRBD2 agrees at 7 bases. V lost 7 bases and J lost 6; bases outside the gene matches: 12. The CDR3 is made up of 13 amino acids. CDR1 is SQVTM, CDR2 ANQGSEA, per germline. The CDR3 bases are TGCAGCGCCTCGGGGAGGGGAGGTATCGAGCAGTACTTC. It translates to CSASGRGGIEQYF.

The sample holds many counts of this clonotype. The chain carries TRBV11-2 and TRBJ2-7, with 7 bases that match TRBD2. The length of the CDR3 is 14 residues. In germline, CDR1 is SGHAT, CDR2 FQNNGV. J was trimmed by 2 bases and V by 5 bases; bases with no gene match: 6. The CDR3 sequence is CASSVGGLAYEQYF. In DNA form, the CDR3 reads TGTGCCAGCAGCGTAGGAGGACTAGCCTACGAGCAGTACTTC.

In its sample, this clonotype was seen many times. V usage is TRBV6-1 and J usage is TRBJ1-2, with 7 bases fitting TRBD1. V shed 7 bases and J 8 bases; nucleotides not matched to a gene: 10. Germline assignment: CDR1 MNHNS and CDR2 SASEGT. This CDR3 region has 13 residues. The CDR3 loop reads CASTEEGARGYTF. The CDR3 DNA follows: TGTGCCAGCACCGAGGAGGGGGCAAGGGGCTACACCTTC.